The 22 T cell receptor beta chains below were found in one sample sequenced in a study of beta chain features in type 1 diabetes. As every portion of the isolated RNA was reverse transcribed, the sequencing read expressed TCRB transcripts. Profiling relied on immunoSEQ multiplex PCR, and the TCRdb table lists in-frame clones only, not all of them. The table records fewer than 20,000 clones, around three quarters of them present only once. Antigens of these TCRs are unknown. Study results and limitations: Moderately but significantly shorter TCRB CDR3s were found in Type 1 diabetes patients in all four CD4+ subsets.

The sequenced sample was Tregs from blood. All receptors come from a man between 25 and 39 years old with type 1 diabetes.

The rearrangement links TRBV14 to TRBJ2-7, with 15 positions matching TRBD2. J was trimmed by 0 bases and V by 3 bases; bases with no gene match: 12. The CDR3 has 20 amino acids. Germline CDR1 and CDR2: SGHDN and FVKESK. CDR3 DNA: TGTGCCAGCAGCCAGGGGATCGGGACTAGCGGGAGGACGAGCTCCTACGAGCAGTACTTC. This translates into CASSQGIGTSGRTSSYEQYF.

This chain links TRBV5-4 with TRBJ2-3; 7 nucleotides line up with TRBD2. The J segment lost 5 bases and the V segment lost 7 bases, leaving 10 bases of the junction unmatched. CDR1 is SGHNT, CDR2 YYREEE, per germline (reference sequence). CDR3 length equals 14 residues. CDR3 coding DNA: TGTGCCAGCGCCCGTTCTAGCGGAGAAGATACGCAGTATTTT. It codes for CASARSSGEDTQYF.

Details on this clone: Mismatch with germline at one junction end may stem from a read error. The gene calls are TRBV6-1 and TRBJ2-7, with 7 positions matching TRBD1. Germline V gene lookup returns CDR1 MNHNS and CDR2 SASEGT. The CDR3 covers 13 residues. The CDR3 reads CAGSLTGDYEQYF. In nucleotides, the CDR3 is TGTGCCGGCAGCCTAACAGGGGACTACGAGCAGTACTTC.

The chain links TRBV7-6 to TRBJ2-5, with TRBD2 as a possible D gene (6 bases). The V gene's germline CDR1 is SGHVS and CDR2 FNYEAQ. The CDR3 runs 15 residues. The V end lost 1 base, the J end lost 7 bases, and 16 bases lay between the germline ends. CDR3 coding DNA: TGTGCCAGCAGCTTAGGAGGGCAGCTGGGGGGGACCCAGTACTTC. Its translation: CASSLGGQLGGTQYF.

This clone has just a few counts. The rearrangement joins TRBV5-1 to TRBJ1-5, with D hard to call. The CDR3 length is 15 residues. The germline V gene encodes CDR1 SGHRS and CDR2 YFSETQ. V was pared by 4 bases and J by 3 bases, with 14 bases between. The CDR3 bases are TGCGCCAGCAGCCCCGGGATGAGAGACAATCAGCCCCAGCATTTT. This sequence encodes CASSPGMRDNQPQHF.

By share of the sample, this clone is large. J is TRBJ2-6 and V is TRBV7-2; D uncertain. V lost 4 bases to trimming and J lost 0 bases, with 4 bases between them. CDR1 and CDR2 (germline): SGHTA, FQGNSA. The CDR3 consists of 14 residues. This chain's CDR3 is CASSSSSGANVLTF. CDR3 bases: TGTGCCAGCAGCTCCAGCTCTGGGGCCAACGTCCTGACTTTC.

The chain is built from TRBV2 and TRBJ2-7; 8 nucleotides agree with TRBD1. The CDR3 length is 12 residues. CDR1 is SNHLY, CDR2 FYNNEI, per germline. Unmatched junction bases numbered 3, after V lost 6 bases and J lost 5 bases. The CDR3 sequence: CASSQDRDEQYF. As DNA, the CDR3 is TGTGCCAGCAGCCAGGACAGGGACGAGCAGTACTTC.

J is TRBJ2-5 and V is TRBV19; perhaps TRBD1 as D (6 bases). The J call may be in error: the DNA end matches TRBJ2-7 better. Germline CDR1 and CDR2: LNHDA and SQIVND (reference sequence). The CDR3 has 15 residues. The CDR3 spells CASSSSMTGQYEQYF. CDR3 nucleotide sequence: TGTGCCAGTAGTTCCTCAATGACAGGCCAATACGAGCAGTACTTC.

The chain uses TRBV7-9 and TRBJ1-4; D might be TRBD1 (6 bases). The CDR3 loop spans 16 amino acids. In germline, CDR1 is SEHNR, CDR2 FQNEAQ (reference sequence). V was cut by 5 bases and J by 7 bases, with 20 bases left in between. Written as DNA, the CDR3 is TGTGCCAGCAGCCCGCCCCGCCGGGGGGCGGGTGAAAAACTGTTTTTT. It yields the protein CASSPPRRGAGEKLFF.

The rearrangement joins TRBV2 to TRBJ1-1, with 12 bases aligning to TRBD1. Germline trimming cut 4 bases from V and 5 bases from J; bases unmatched to any gene: 8. The CDR3 sequence is 16 residues long. Germline assignment: CDR1 SNHLY and CDR2 FYNNEI. CDR3 loop: CASSAGQGAWGTEAFF. In DNA form, the CDR3 reads TGTGCCAGCAGTGCGGGACAGGGGGCCTGGGGAACTGAAGCTTTCTTT.

The CDR3 DNA sequence: TGTGCCATCAGGCGACAGGGGGCGGAGACCCAGTACTTC. It codes for CAIRRQGAETQYF. This chain links TRBV10-3 with TRBJ2-5, with 10 bases lining up with TRBD1. Per the germline V gene, CDR1 is ENHRY and CDR2 is SYGVKD. The junction had 3 bases not matched to a gene; V was cut back by 6 bases and J by 5 bases. This CDR3 contains 13 residues.

V usage is TRBV5-1 and J usage is TRBJ1-4; a weak D match, TRBD1 (6 bases). Between the trimmed V and J ends, which lost 4 bases and 5 bases, there was a span of 15 bases. Germline V gene sequence: CDR1 SGHRS, CDR2 YFSETQ. There are 15 residues in the CDR3. CDR3 loop: CASSPTGWGNEKLFF. Written as DNA, the CDR3 is TGCGCCAGCAGCCCCACAGGGTGGGGAAATGAAAAACTGTTTTTT.

The gene calls are TRBV25-1 and TRBJ2-3; 10 nucleotides align to TRBD2. Germline-derived CDR1 and CDR2 are MGHDK and SYGVNS. This CDR3 has 14 amino acids. V shed 1 base, J shed 6 bases, and the junction held 1 base outside the gene matches. This chain's CDR3 is CASSEFSGRDTQYF. CDR3 sequence (DNA): TGTGCCAGCAGTGAATTTAGCGGGAGGGATACGCAGTATTTT.

The chain joins TRBV5-5 to TRBJ2-7; tentative D call: TRBD1 (6 bases). Germline-derived CDR1 and CDR2 are SGHKS and YYEKEE (reference sequence). V was cut by 5 bases and J by 4 bases, with 10 bases left in between. The CDR3 runs 12 residues. This CDR3 reads CASSLQGYEQYF. The CDR3 DNA is TGTGCCAGCAGTTTACAGGGTTACGAGCAGTACTTC.

As for this clone: Germline and junction disagree at one end, which may indicate a read error. The chain couples TRBV19 to TRBJ2-7, with 11 bases that match TRBD1. Germline assignment: CDR1 LNHDA and CDR2 SQIVND (reference sequence). This CDR3 region has 16 residues. CDR3: CASSPRTGGKSYGQYF. For the CDR3, the DNA is TGTGCCAGTAGTCCGCGGACAGGGGGCAAGTCCTACGGGCAGTACTTC.

The gene calls are TRBV19 and TRBJ1-5; 8 bases line up with TRBD1. V lost 1 base to trimming and J lost 11 bases; unmatched junction nucleotides: 7. The germline V gene encodes CDR1 LNHDA and CDR2 SQIVND (reference sequence). The CDR3 consists of 14 residues. The CDR3 nucleotides read TGTGCCAGTAGTATAGGACAGGGGATATTCGCCCAGCATTTT. Protein product: CASSIGQGIFAQHF.

This chain links TRBV6-1 with TRBJ2-7; 8 nucleotides align to TRBD1. Germline V gives CDR1 MNHNS, CDR2 SASEGT. The V gene end was trimmed by 6 bases and the J gene end by 3 bases; junction bases not matched to a gene: 7. There are 14 residues in the CDR3. The chain's CDR3 is CASRRLDRDYEQYF. DNA for the CDR3: TGTGCCAGCAGACGTTTGGACAGGGACTACGAGCAGTACTTC.

V gene TRBV19 combines with J gene TRBJ2-3; 8 bases line up with TRBD1. Trimming at V came to 0 bases and at J to 0 bases, leaving 8 bases not matched to a gene. The CDR3 length is 18 residues. CDR1 is LNHDA and CDR2 is SQIVND in the germline V gene (reference sequence). The CDR3 DNA reads as TGTGCCAGTAGTATAGAGAGGACAGGGACTCCTAGCACAGATACGCAGTATTTT. It codes for CASSIERTGTPSTDTQYF.

The table lists this clone with a few counts. The gene calls are TRBV6-5 and TRBJ1-2, with D perhaps TRBD1 (6 bases). The CDR3 is made up of 14 amino acids. Between the trimmed V and J ends, which lost 6 bases and 8 bases, there was a span of 19 bases. Germline-derived CDR1 and CDR2 are MNHEY and SVGAGI. The CDR3: CASRDTGTSWGYTF. The CDR3 bases are TGTGCCAGCAGGGATACAGGGACCTCCTGGGGCTACACCTTC.

The chain joins TRBV5-6 to TRBJ1-5; 8 bases map to TRBD1. V shed 4 bases and J 4 bases; nucleotides not matched to a gene: 10. The CDR3 is 16 amino acids. Per germline, CDR1 SGHDT and CDR2 YYEEEE. In DNA, the CDR3 is TGTGCCAGCAGCCGACAACAGGGGGTGATAAATCAGCCCCAGCATTTT. This codes for CASSRQQGVINQPQHF.

This clone was detected a few times. The chain joins TRBV7-2 to TRBJ2-1, with 7 bases identical to TRBD1. Germline lookup yields CDR1 SGHTA and CDR2 FQGNSA. V shed 6 bases and J 7 bases; nucleotides not matched to a gene: 6. This CDR3 has 13 residues. The CDR3 is CASSWARGNEQFF. The DNA for the CDR3 is TGTGCCAGCAGTTGGGCCAGGGGGAATGAGCAGTTCTTC.

A few counts support this clone. This chain connects TRBV11-2 to TRBJ2-5; tentative D call: TRBD1 (5 bases). Per germline, CDR1 SGHAT and CDR2 FQNNGV. This CDR3 is 12 amino acids long. With 4 bases removed from V and 5 bases from J, the gap between germline ends came to 8 bases. CDR3 in amino acids: CASSSGRETQYF. The CDR3 DNA sequence: TGTGCCAGCAGCTCAGGGCGGGAGACCCAGTACTTC. The whole variable domain, remainder taken from reference TRBV11-2 and TRBJ2-5, is EAGVAQSPRYKIIEKRQSVAFWCNPISGHATLYWYQQILGQGPKLLIQFQNNGVVDDSQLPKDRFSAERLKGVDSTLKIQPAKLEDSAVYLCASSSGRETQYFGPGTRLLVL.